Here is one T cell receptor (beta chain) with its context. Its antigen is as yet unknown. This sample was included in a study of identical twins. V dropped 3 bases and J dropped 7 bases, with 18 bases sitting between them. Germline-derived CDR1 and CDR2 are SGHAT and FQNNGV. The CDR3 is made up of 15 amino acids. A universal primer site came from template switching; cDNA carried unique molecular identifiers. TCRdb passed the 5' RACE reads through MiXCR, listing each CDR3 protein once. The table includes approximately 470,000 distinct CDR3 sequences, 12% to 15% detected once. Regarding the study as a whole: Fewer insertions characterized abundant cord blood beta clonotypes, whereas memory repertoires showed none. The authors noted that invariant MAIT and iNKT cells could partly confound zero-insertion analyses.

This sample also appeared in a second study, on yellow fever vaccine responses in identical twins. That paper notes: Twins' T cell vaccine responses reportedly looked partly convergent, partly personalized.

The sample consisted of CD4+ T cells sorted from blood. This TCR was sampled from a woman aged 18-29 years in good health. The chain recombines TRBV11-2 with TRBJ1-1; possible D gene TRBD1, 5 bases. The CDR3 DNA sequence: TGTGCCAGCAGCTTCGAGGGGAGGGCTCTGGGTGAAGCTTTCTTT. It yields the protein CASSFEGRALGEAFF.